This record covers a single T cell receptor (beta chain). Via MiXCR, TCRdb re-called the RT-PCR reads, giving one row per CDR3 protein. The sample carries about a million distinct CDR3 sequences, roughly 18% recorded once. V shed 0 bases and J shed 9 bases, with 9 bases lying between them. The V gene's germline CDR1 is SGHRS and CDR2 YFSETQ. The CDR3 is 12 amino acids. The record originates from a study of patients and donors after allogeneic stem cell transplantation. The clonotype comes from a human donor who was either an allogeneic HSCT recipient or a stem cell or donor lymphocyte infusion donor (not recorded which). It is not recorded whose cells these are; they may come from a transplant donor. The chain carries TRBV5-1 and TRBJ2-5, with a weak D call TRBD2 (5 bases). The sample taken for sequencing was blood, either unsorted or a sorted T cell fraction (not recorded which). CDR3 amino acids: CASSLARESQYF. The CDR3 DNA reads TGCGCCAGCAGCTTGGCGAGGGAGTCCCAGTACTTC.